Listed below are T cell receptor beta chains from one sample, sequenced in a study of CD8+ T cells in alopecia areata. Sequencing was performed with immunoSEQ multiplex PCR; in TCRdb, only in-frame clones are kept and a portion is missing. Of roughly 180,000 clones listed, 40% to 65% are singletons. Source: CD8+ T cells sorted from blood, taken at approximately week 51, from a patient treated with tofacitinib. The receptors were sampled from a human donor with alopecia areata. Each CDR3 is given with its conserved first and last residue. The order of the fields is CDR3 DNA, CDR3 protein, D gene, J gene, V gene, clone size. D genes are given only for firm matches. Some rows have no size entry. The others give once, few or many, or a class for an expanded clone.

CDR3nt: TGCGCCAGCGCCCCTAGCGTATCTAGCACAGATACGCAGTATTTT
CDR3aa: CASAPSVSSTDTQYF
d_gene: NA
j_gene: TRBJ2-3
v_gene: TRBV4-3
abundance: few

CDR3nt: TGTGCCAGCAGCGTAAGTGGTCAGCCTAACTATGGCTACACCTTC
CDR3aa: CASSVSGQPNYGYTF
d_gene: NA
j_gene: TRBJ1-2
v_gene: TRBV9
abundance: NA

CDR3nt: TGCGCCAGCAGCCAGAGTAGGGGGAGCGGCTACACCTTC
CDR3aa: CASSQSRGSGYTF
d_gene: NA
j_gene: TRBJ1-2
v_gene: TRBV4-1
abundance: few

CDR3nt: TGTGCCAGCAGCTTAGAGTGGGTCATGAACACTGAAGCTTTCTTT
CDR3aa: CASSLEWVMNTEAFF
d_gene: NA
j_gene: TRBJ1-1
v_gene: TRBV11-2
abundance: NA

CDR3nt: TGCAGCGCCCCTCTGAATAGGGGACAGGGAATGGCCACTGAAGCTTTCTTT
CDR3aa: CSAPLNRGQGMATEAFF
d_gene: TRBD1
j_gene: TRBJ1-1
v_gene: TRBV29-1
abundance: NA

CDR3nt: TGTGCCAGCAGTTCATCCGACAGGGCCGGTTCACCCCTCCACTTT
CDR3aa: CASSSSDRAGSPLHF
d_gene: TRBD1
j_gene: TRBJ1-6
v_gene: TRBV7-9
abundance: NA

CDR3nt: TGTGCCAGCAGCCCCCGGGCTTACTGGAATGAGCAGTTCTTC
CDR3aa: CASSPRAYWNEQFF
d_gene: NA
j_gene: TRBJ2-1
v_gene: TRBV9
abundance: NA

CDR3nt: TGTGCCAGCACCGGGACAGGGCCCTCTAGAGAGCAGTTCTTC
CDR3aa: CASTGTGPSREQFF
d_gene: TRBD1
j_gene: TRBJ2-1
v_gene: TRBV28
abundance: NA

CDR3nt: TGCGCCAGCAGCCCCGGAGGCTCTGGGGCCAACGTCCTGACTTTC
CDR3aa: CASSPGGSGANVLTF
d_gene: NA
j_gene: TRBJ2-6
v_gene: TRBV5-1
abundance: NA

CDR3nt: TGTGCCAGCAGACGCACCGGGACAGTGCCCTCACCCCTCCACTTT
CDR3aa: CASRRTGTVPSPLHF
d_gene: TRBD1
j_gene: TRBJ1-6
v_gene: TRBV14
abundance: few

CDR3nt: TGTGCCAGCAGCCCGCCGGGCTCCTACGAGCAGTACTTC
CDR3aa: CASSPPGSYEQYF
d_gene: NA
j_gene: TRBJ2-7
v_gene: TRBV7-9
abundance: NA

CDR3nt: TGCGCCAGCTGCTACCAAGCGGGGGAGGCGTATACGCAGTATTTT
CDR3aa: CASCYQAGEAYTQYF
d_gene: TRBD2
j_gene: TRBJ2-3
v_gene: TRBV4-1
abundance: NA

CDR3nt: TGTGCCAGCACCACTTCTTATTTACCACCTTCTGAGTTCTTC
CDR3aa: CASTTSYLPPSEFF
d_gene: NA
j_gene: TRBJ2-1
v_gene: TRBV5-6
abundance: NA

CDR3nt: TGTGCCAGCAGCGCGGTGGGGGGGCAGGATGGCTACACCTTC
CDR3aa: CASSAVGGQDGYTF
d_gene: NA
j_gene: TRBJ1-2
v_gene: TRBV9
abundance: few

CDR3nt: TGTGCCACCAGCTCCCGTGTAACAGGCTACTACGAGCAGTACTTC
CDR3aa: CATSSRVTGYYEQYF
d_gene: NA
j_gene: TRBJ2-7
v_gene: TRBV15
abundance: NA

CDR3nt: TGTGCCAGCAGCTCCGGGTCCTACGAGCAGTACTTC
CDR3aa: CASSSGSYEQYF
d_gene: NA
j_gene: TRBJ2-7
v_gene: TRBV11-2
abundance: NA

CDR3nt: TGTGCCAGCAGTTTTGATAGACAAGAGACCCAGTACTTC
CDR3aa: CASSFDRQETQYF
d_gene: NA
j_gene: TRBJ2-5
v_gene: TRBV27
abundance: few

CDR3nt: TGTGCCAGCAGTTCCTCAAATGACAACTCCTACGAGCAGTACTTC
CDR3aa: CASSSSNDNSYEQYF
d_gene: NA
j_gene: TRBJ2-7
v_gene: TRBV27
abundance: NA

CDR3nt: TGTGCCAGCAGCTTAGTCTACGAGCAGTACTTC
CDR3aa: CASSLVYEQYF
d_gene: NA
j_gene: TRBJ2-7
v_gene: TRBV11-2
abundance: once

CDR3nt: TGTGCCAGCAGTGAATCGGGGGCTTGGGAGCAGTACTTC
CDR3aa: CASSESGAWEQYF
d_gene: NA
j_gene: TRBJ2-7
v_gene: TRBV25-1
abundance: few

CDR3nt: TGTGCCAGCAGTTACTCGGACATCTATGGCTACACCTTC
CDR3aa: CASSYSDIYGYTF
d_gene: NA
j_gene: TRBJ1-2
v_gene: TRBV6-5
abundance: few

CDR3nt: TGTGCCTGGAGTGTAGAGGGGGACACTGAAGCTTTCTTT
CDR3aa: CAWSVEGDTEAFF
d_gene: NA
j_gene: TRBJ1-1
v_gene: TRBV30
abundance: NA

CDR3nt: TGTGCCTGGACTATACAAGTATCCAACGCTGAAGCTTTCTTT
CDR3aa: CAWTIQVSNAEAFF
d_gene: NA
j_gene: TRBJ1-1
v_gene: TRBV30
abundance: NA

CDR3nt: TGTGCCAGCAGTCCTGGACAGGGGGAAGGTCAGCCCCAGCATTTT
CDR3aa: CASSPGQGEGQPQHF
d_gene: TRBD1
j_gene: TRBJ1-5
v_gene: TRBV27
abundance: few

CDR3nt: TGTGCCTGGAGTAACAGGGGGGGAGGCTACGAGCAGTACTTC
CDR3aa: CAWSNRGGGYEQYF
d_gene: NA
j_gene: TRBJ2-7
v_gene: TRBV30
abundance: NA

CDR3nt: TGTGCCAGCAGTTCGAGATTCAATGAGCAGTTCTTC
CDR3aa: CASSSRFNEQFF
d_gene: NA
j_gene: TRBJ2-1
v_gene: TRBV27
abundance: NA

CDR3nt: TGTGCCTGGAGTGGACTACTCTCACCTCGCTCTGGAAACACCATATATTTT
CDR3aa: CAWSGLLSPRSGNTIYF
d_gene: NA
j_gene: TRBJ1-3
v_gene: TRBV30
abundance: NA